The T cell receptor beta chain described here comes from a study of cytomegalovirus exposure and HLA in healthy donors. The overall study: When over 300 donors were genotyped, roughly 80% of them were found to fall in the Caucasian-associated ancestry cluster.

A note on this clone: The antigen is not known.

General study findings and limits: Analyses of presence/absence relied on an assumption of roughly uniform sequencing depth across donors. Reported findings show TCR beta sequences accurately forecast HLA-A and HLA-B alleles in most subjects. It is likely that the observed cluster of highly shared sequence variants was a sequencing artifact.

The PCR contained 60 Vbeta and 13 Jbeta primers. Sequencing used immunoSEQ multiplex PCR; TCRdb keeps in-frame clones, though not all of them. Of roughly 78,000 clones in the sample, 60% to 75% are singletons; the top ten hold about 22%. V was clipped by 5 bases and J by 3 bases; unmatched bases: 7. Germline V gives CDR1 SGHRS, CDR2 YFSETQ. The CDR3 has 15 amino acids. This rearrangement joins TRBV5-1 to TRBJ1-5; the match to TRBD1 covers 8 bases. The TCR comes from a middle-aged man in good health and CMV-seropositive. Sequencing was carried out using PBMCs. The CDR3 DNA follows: TGCGCCAGCAGACGAGGGACAGGCGCCAATCAGCCCCAGCATTTT. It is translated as CASRRGTGANQPQHF.